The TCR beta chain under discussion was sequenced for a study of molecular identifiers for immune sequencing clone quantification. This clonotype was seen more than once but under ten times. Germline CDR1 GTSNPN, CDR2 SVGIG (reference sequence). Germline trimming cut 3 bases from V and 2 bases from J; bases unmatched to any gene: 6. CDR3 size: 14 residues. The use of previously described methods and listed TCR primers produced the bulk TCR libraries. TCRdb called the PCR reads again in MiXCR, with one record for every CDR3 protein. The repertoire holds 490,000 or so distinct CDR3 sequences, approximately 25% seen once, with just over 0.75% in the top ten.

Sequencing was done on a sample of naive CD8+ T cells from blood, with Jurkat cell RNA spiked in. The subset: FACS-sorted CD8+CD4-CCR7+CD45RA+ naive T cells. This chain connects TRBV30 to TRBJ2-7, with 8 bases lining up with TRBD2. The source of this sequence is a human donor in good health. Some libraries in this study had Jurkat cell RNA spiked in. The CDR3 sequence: CAWSTAGVTYEQYF. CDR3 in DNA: TGTGCCTGGAGCACAGCGGGGGTTACCTACGAGCAGTACTTC.